Listed below are T cell receptor beta chains from one sample, sequenced in a study of beta chain features in type 1 diabetes. The data were produced by immunoSEQ multiplex PCR, yet TCRdb's version contains in-frame clones alone and is incomplete. In the table there are about 340,000 clones, about 14% of which are singletons. Sequenced input: naive CD4+ T cells from blood. The receptors stem from a young woman with type 1 diabetes. Each CDR3 is given with its conserved first and last residue. The order of the fields is clone size, J gene, D gene, V gene, CDR3 DNA, CDR3 protein. The D gene is left open where the match is weak. Clone size appears in some rows only: once, few, many, or a class for an expanded clone.

abundance: .; j_gene: TRBJ2-1; d_gene: .; v_gene: TRBV7-8; CDR3nt: TGTGCCAGCAGCCCTGACGGGTATGAGCAGTTCTTC; CDR3aa: CASSPDGYEQFF
abundance: many; j_gene: TRBJ2-6; d_gene: .; v_gene: TRBV29-1; CDR3nt: TGCAGCGTTGTGTCAATCCTAAACTCTGGGGCCAACGTCCTGACTTTC; CDR3aa: CSVVSILNSGANVLTF
abundance: .; j_gene: TRBJ1-2; d_gene: TRBD1; v_gene: TRBV19; CDR3nt: TGTGCCAGTAGTGGAGGGACAGGGAATTCTAACTATGGCTACACCTTC; CDR3aa: CASSGGTGNSNYGYTF
abundance: few; j_gene: TRBJ2-1; d_gene: TRBD2; v_gene: TRBV18; CDR3nt: TGTGCCAGCTCACCAAGACTAGCGGGAGTGAATGAGCAGTTCTTC; CDR3aa: CASSPRLAGVNEQFF
abundance: .; j_gene: TRBJ2-1; d_gene: TRBD2; v_gene: TRBV7-9; CDR3nt: TGTGCCAGCAGCTTACTAGCGGGCATTGACAATGAGCAGTTCTTC; CDR3aa: CASSLLAGIDNEQFF
abundance: .; j_gene: TRBJ1-1; d_gene: .; v_gene: TRBV6-6; CDR3nt: TGTGCCAGCACAAGGCCGGGGAGCACTGAAGCTTTCTTT; CDR3aa: CASTRPGSTEAFF
abundance: .; j_gene: TRBJ2-3; d_gene: TRBD2; v_gene: TRBV18; CDR3nt: TGTGCCAGCTCACCAGTCTCAGCGGGAGTTGGTTGGAGCACAGATACGCAGTATTTT; CDR3aa: CASSPVSAGVGWSTDTQYF
abundance: .; j_gene: TRBJ2-1; d_gene: TRBD2; v_gene: TRBV5-4; CDR3nt: TGTGCCAGCAGCCAGAAAGGCCTAGCGGGGACAACAGGGCAGTTCTTC; CDR3aa: CASSQKGLAGTTGQFF
abundance: .; j_gene: TRBJ1-2; d_gene: TRBD1; v_gene: TRBV5-6; CDR3nt: TGTGCCAGCACCCTCACGACAGGGGGTAACTATGGCTACACCTTC; CDR3aa: CASTLTTGGNYGYTF
abundance: .; j_gene: TRBJ1-5; d_gene: TRBD1; v_gene: TRBV9; CDR3nt: TGTGCCAGCAGCGCTACAGGGGGAAGCAATCAGCCCCAGCATTTT; CDR3aa: CASSATGGSNQPQHF
abundance: .; j_gene: TRBJ1-1; d_gene: .; v_gene: TRBV4-1; CDR3nt: TGCGCCAGCAGCGTTATAACATTTACGCTGGGGACACGGGTCAAAACAAACACTGAAGCTTTCTTT; CDR3aa: CASSVITFTLGTRVKTNTEAFF
abundance: .; j_gene: TRBJ2-2; d_gene: .; v_gene: TRBV19; CDR3nt: TGTGCCAGTAGTGCCCGATCTGCGTCCGGGGAGCTGTTTTTT; CDR3aa: CASSARSASGELFF
abundance: few; j_gene: TRBJ2-3; d_gene: TRBD2; v_gene: TRBV7-2; CDR3nt: TGTGCCAGCAGCCAATTAGCGGGTCCCGGTAAAGATACGCAGTATTTT; CDR3aa: CASSQLAGPGKDTQYF
abundance: .; j_gene: TRBJ2-1; d_gene: TRBD2; v_gene: TRBV6-1; CDR3nt: TGTGCCAGCACCCTAGCGGGGAGCTCCTACAATGAGCAGTTCTTC; CDR3aa: CASTLAGSSYNEQFF
abundance: .; j_gene: TRBJ2-3; d_gene: TRBD2; v_gene: TRBV6-5; CDR3nt: TGTGCCAGCAAGACCGGGACTAGCTCGGATACGCAGTATTTT; CDR3aa: CASKTGTSSDTQYF
abundance: .; j_gene: TRBJ2-2; d_gene: .; v_gene: TRBV6-5; CDR3nt: TGTGCCAGCAGTTACCCCGGGGGCGGGGAGCTGTTTTTT; CDR3aa: CASSYPGGGELFF
abundance: few; j_gene: TRBJ2-3; d_gene: TRBD1; v_gene: TRBV30; CDR3nt: TGTGCCTGGAGTGCGGACAGGGGGCGCACAGATACGCAGTATTTT; CDR3aa: CAWSADRGRTDTQYF
abundance: .; j_gene: TRBJ1-2; d_gene: TRBD1; v_gene: TRBV30; CDR3nt: TGTGCCTGGGACCGGGACAGAGGGTATGGCTACACCTTC; CDR3aa: CAWDRDRGYGYTF
abundance: .; j_gene: TRBJ2-2; d_gene: .; v_gene: TRBV6-5; CDR3nt: TGTGCCAGCAGTAGGGAGAGGGTGACCGGGGAGCTGTTTTTT; CDR3aa: CASSRERVTGELFF
abundance: many; j_gene: TRBJ2-1; d_gene: TRBD2; v_gene: TRBV7-9; CDR3nt: TGTGCCAGCAGCTTAGGCGGGAGCGAGCAGTTCTTC; CDR3aa: CASSLGGSEQFF
abundance: few; j_gene: TRBJ2-7; d_gene: TRBD1; v_gene: TRBV18; CDR3nt: TGTGCCAGCTCAACCGGGACAGAAGTTTACGAGCAGTACTTC; CDR3aa: CASSTGTEVYEQYF
abundance: .; j_gene: TRBJ1-1; d_gene: TRBD1; v_gene: TRBV6-5; CDR3nt: TGTGCCAGCAGTTCAGGGGGCACAGCTTTCTTT; CDR3aa: CASSSGGTAFF
abundance: .; j_gene: TRBJ1-1; d_gene: .; v_gene: TRBV5-4; CDR3nt: TGTGCCAGCAGCCCCGGGCAGGGCACTGAAGCTTTCTTT; CDR3aa: CASSPGQGTEAFF
abundance: .; j_gene: TRBJ2-6; d_gene: TRBD1; v_gene: TRBV10-3; CDR3nt: TGTGCCATCAGTGGTAGGGACAGGGGGCGCATATCTGGGGCCAACGTCCTGACTTTC; CDR3aa: CAISGRDRGRISGANVLTF
abundance: few; j_gene: TRBJ2-6; d_gene: .; v_gene: TRBV27; CDR3nt: TGTGCCAGCAGATCCCACGTACGGGTCCCGTGGGGGGCCAACGTCCTGACTTTC; CDR3aa: CASRSHVRVPWGANVLTF
abundance: few; j_gene: TRBJ1-1; d_gene: TRBD1; v_gene: TRBV29-1; CDR3nt: TGCAGCGTTGTTGTAACAGGGGGATTTAACACTGAAGCTTTCTTT; CDR3aa: CSVVVTGGFNTEAFF
abundance: .; j_gene: TRBJ2-2; d_gene: .; v_gene: TRBV2; CDR3nt: TGTGCCAGCCGGGTAGAAGTCGGGGAGCTGTTTTTT; CDR3aa: CASRVEVGELFF